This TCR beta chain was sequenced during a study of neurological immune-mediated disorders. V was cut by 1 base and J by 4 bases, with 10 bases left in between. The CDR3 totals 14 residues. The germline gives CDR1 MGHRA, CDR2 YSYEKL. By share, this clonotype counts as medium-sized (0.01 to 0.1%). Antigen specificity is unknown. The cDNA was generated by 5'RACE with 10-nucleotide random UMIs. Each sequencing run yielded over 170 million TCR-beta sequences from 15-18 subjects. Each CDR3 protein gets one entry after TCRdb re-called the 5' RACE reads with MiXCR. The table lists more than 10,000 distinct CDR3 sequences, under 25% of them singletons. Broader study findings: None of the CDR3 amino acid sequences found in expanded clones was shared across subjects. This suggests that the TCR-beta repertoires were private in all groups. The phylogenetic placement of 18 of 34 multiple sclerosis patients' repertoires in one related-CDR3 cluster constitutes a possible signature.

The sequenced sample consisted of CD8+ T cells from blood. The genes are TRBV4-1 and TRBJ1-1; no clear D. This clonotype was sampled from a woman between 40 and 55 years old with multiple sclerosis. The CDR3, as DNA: TGCGCCAGCAGCCAAGTATACGGCGGCACTGAAGCTTTCTTT. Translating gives CASSQVYGGTEAFF.